The 10 T cell receptor beta chains below come from one sample, sequenced in a study of blood T cells in healthy people across ages. Primed by a sample-barcoded 5' primer and a J-beta primer mix, a second PCR proceeded for about 6 to 12 cycles. TCRdb itself ran the 5' RACE reads through MiXCR, one entry per CDR3 protein. The sample comprises about 970,000 distinct CDR3 sequences, 45% to 60% of which are singletons, and around a fifth rests with the top ten. Sequencing input: blood. All receptors derive from a woman aged 55-70 years in good health.

V gene TRBV7-9 combines with J gene TRBJ2-1, with 8 bases identical to TRBD2. Germline V gene data show CDR1 as SEHNR and CDR2 as FQNEAQ (reference sequence). The CDR3 is 16 residues long. V shed 5 bases, J shed 8 bases, and the junction held 14 bases outside the gene matches. The CDR3, as DNA: TGTGCCAGCAGCCTACGCGCAACGCTAGCGGGCTATGAGCAGTTCTTC. Translated, it gives CASSLRATLAGYEQFF.

This clonotype came up a few times. The rearrangement joins TRBV20-1 to TRBJ2-5; no reliable D call. Germline V lookup: CDR1 DFQATT, CDR2 SNEGSKA (reference sequence). The V gene lost 5 bases and the J gene lost 3 bases, with 7 bases spanning the gap. CDR3 length equals 11 residues. CDR3 coding DNA: TGCAGTGCTCTTAAGGAAGAGACCCAGTACTTC. Translating gives CSALKEETQYF.

Only a few counts were recorded for this clonotype. The rearrangement uses TRBV20-1 and TRBJ2-3; D remains ambiguous. The CDR3 is made up of 14 amino acids. Trimming pared 6 bases from V and 6 bases from J, leaving 19 bases between. Germline CDR1 and CDR2: DFQATT and SNEGSKA (reference sequence). The CDR3 sequence is CSAYQLILRDTQYF. CDR3 DNA sequence: TGCAGTGCGTACCAACTAATCCTTAGGGATACGCAGTATTTT.

This clonotype showed up just a few times. The chain combines TRBV29-1 with TRBJ2-7, with D possibly being TRBD2 (6 bases). The CDR3 is 14 residues long. Germline CDR1 SQVTM, CDR2 ANQGSEA. Trimming took 7 bases from V and 0 from J, leaving 16 bases between them. DNA for the CDR3: TGCAGCGCTACCGGGGTGGGGGGCTCCTACGAGCAGTACTTC. Translation gives CSATGVGGSYEQYF.

The sample holds a few counts of this clonotype. The chain is built from TRBV7-2 and TRBJ2-5; no reliable D call. V lost 4 bases and J 1 base, leaving 10 bases between the germline ends. There are 14 residues in the CDR3. Germline lookup yields CDR1 SGHTA and CDR2 FQGNSA. Here the CDR3 reads CASSSPPTQETQYF. The CDR3 nucleotides read TGTGCCAGCAGCTCCCCCCCGACCCAAGAGACCCAGTACTTC.

This chain uses TRBV24-1 with TRBJ2-3; possible D gene TRBD1, 6 bases. Germline loops: CDR1 KGHDR, CDR2 SFDVKD. The length of the CDR3 is 14 residues. V was trimmed by 3 bases and J by 3 bases, leaving 9 bases between them. DNA of the CDR3: TGTGCCACCAGTGATGCAACAGGGACAGATACGCAGTATTTT. It specifies CATSDATGTDTQYF.

The V gene is TRBV7-9, the J gene TRBJ2-4; TRBD1 aligns across 8 bases. The J call is in doubt because the DNA end fits TRBJ2-7 better. The length of the CDR3 is 14 residues. Germline CDR1 is SEHNR and CDR2 is FQNEAQ (reference sequence). The CDR3 region has the DNA TGTGCCAGCAGCTCCCGACAGGGGTACTACGAGCAGTACTTC. Residues: CASSSRQGYYEQYF.

The rearrangement uses TRBV20-1 and TRBJ2-7, with TRBD2 matching over 9 bases. The CDR3 has 15 amino acids. The germline gives CDR1 DFQATT, CDR2 SNEGSKA (reference sequence). With 2 bases clipped from V and 4 bases from J, the junction kept 9 bases outside the gene matches. CDR3 region: CSARSEFSGRYEQYF. CDR3 DNA sequence: TGCAGTGCTAGATCCGAATTTAGCGGGAGATACGAGCAGTACTTC.

The rearrangement links TRBV2 to TRBJ2-3, with 7 bases identical to TRBD2. V lost 7 bases, J lost 3 bases, and 4 bases stayed unmatched. This CDR3 spans 13 amino acids. Germline CDR1 is SNHLY and CDR2 is FYNNEI. The CDR3 protein is CASIGRWTDTQYF. The CDR3 region has the DNA TGTGCCAGCATCGGGAGGTGGACAGATACGCAGTATTTT.

This clonotype was observed a few times. The rearrangement links TRBV7-2 to TRBJ2-1, with TRBD2 matching 9 bases. CDR1 and CDR2 (germline): SGHTA, FQGNSA. This CDR3 comprises 15 residues. The V gene end was trimmed by 2 bases and the J gene end by 6 bases; junction bases not matched to a gene: 5. Written as DNA, the CDR3 is TGTGCCAGCAGCTTAAGGGGCGGGAGGGTCAATGAGCAGTTCTTC. This codes for CASSLRGGRVNEQFF.